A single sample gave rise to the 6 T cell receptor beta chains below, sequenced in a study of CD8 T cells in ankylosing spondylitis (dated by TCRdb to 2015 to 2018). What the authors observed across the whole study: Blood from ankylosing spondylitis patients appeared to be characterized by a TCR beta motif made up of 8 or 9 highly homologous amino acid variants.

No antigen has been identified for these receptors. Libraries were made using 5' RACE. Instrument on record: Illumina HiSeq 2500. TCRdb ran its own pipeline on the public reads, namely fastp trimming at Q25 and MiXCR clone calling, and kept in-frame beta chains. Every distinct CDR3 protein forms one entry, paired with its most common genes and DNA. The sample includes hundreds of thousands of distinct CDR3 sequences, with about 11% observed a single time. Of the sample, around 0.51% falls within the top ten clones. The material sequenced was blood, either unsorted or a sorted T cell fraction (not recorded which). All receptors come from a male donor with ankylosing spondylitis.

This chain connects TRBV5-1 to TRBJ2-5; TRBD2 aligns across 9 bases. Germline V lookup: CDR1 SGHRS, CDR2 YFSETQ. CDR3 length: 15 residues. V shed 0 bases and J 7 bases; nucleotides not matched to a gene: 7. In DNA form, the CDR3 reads TGCGCCAGCAGCTTGGAACCTAGCGGGGACGGGACCCAGTACTTC. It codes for CASSLEPSGDGTQYF.

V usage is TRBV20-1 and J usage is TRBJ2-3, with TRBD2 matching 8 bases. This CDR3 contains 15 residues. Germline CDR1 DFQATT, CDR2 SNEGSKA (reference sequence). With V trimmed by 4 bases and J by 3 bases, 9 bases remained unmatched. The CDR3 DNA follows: TGCAGTGCTATGGGAGCGGGAGATAGGACAGATACGCAGTATTTT. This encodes CSAMGAGDRTDTQYF.

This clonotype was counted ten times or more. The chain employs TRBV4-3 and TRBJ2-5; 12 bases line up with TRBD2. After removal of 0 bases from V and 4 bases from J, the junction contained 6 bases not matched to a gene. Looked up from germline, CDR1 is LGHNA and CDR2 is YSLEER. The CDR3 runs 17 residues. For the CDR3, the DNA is TGCGCCAGCAGCCAAGATCGGCCGGGACTAGCGGGAGAGACCCAGTACTTC. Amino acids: CASSQDRPGLAGETQYF.

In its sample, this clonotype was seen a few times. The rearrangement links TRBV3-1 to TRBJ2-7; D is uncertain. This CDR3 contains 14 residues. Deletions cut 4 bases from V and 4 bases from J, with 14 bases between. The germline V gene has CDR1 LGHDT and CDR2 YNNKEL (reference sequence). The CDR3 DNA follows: TGTGCCAGCAGCCCGATCGGACGGCCATACGAGCAGTACTTC. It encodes CASSPIGRPYEQYF.

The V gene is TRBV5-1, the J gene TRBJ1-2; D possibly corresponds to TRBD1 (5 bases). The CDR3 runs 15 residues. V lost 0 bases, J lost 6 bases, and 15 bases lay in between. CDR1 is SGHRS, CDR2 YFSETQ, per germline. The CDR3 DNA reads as TGCGCCAGCAGCTTGGTCGGCAGGGCCTTAGATGGCTACACCTTC. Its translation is CASSLVGRALDGYTF.

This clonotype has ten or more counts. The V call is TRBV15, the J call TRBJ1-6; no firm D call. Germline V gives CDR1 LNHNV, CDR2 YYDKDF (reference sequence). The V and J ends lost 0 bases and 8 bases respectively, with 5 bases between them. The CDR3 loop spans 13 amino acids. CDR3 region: CATSRDIYSPLHF. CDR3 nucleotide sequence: TGTGCCACCAGCAGAGATATTTATTCACCCCTCCACTTT.